This TCR beta chain was obtained from a study of technical replicates of blood from a handful of donors. Unmatched junction bases numbered 5, after V lost 3 bases and J lost 2 bases. This CDR3 region has 15 residues. Germline V lookup: CDR1 SGHNT, CDR2 YYREEE (reference sequence). Sequencing was performed with immunoSEQ multiplex PCR; in TCRdb, only in-frame clones are kept and a portion is missing. The sample shows tens of thousands of clones, 95% to 97% of them seen only once. Sequencing used T cells isolated from PBMCs. This TCR was recovered from a human donor in good health. The chain links TRBV5-4 to TRBJ2-1; 7 bases agree with TRBD1. DNA for the CDR3: TGTGCCAGCAGCTCGTTGACAGGGCCCTACAATGAGCAGTTCTTC. It codes for CASSSLTGPYNEQFF.